This T cell receptor beta chain was sequenced for a study of tumor-infiltrating lymphocytes in primary liver carcinoma. Joint extraction of RNA and DNA used about 17-33 mg of bulk tissue that was unsorted. Study outcomes and limitations: Blood fell significantly below tumors in its top-250-clone fraction (p = 0.039).

Starting material of 500 to 600 ng total RNA yielded TCR beta cDNA via a constant-region primer. Libraries covering TCR beta were generated through three nested multiplex PCR rounds (using a slightly modified ARM-PCR). TRBV1-TRBV30 forward primers paired with a C-beta reverse primer were used in the first two PCR rounds, which ran around 10 cycles each. Using its own MiXCR run on the multiplex PCR reads, TCRdb lists one record per CDR3 protein. The table records about 120,000 distinct CDR3 sequences, under 70% of them present only once. Germline-derived CDR1 and CDR2 are MDHEN and SYDVKM. The ends were cut back, 6 bases at V and 6 bases at J, with 15 bases in the middle. The CDR3 is 14 residues long. This clonotype has at least ten counts. Its antigen is unidentified.

This TCR came from a woman aged 60-70 years with primary liver carcinoma and hepatitis B virus infection. The specimen was tumor-adjacent normal liver tissue. The chain joins TRBV28 to TRBJ2-4; perhaps TRBD2 as D (7 bases). CDR3 sequence (DNA): TGTGCCAGCAGAAAGGGGGGGTCGGGAAACATTCAGTACTTC. Its translation is CASRKGGSGNIQYF.